Sequencing of this T cell receptor beta chain was carried out in a study of T cells after yellow fever vaccination. The study, taken as a whole, reports: Primary-vaccination clones mostly resurfaced post-booster (roughly 97% CD4, under 90% CD8). Weaker overall was a secondary response that nonetheless peaked faster, on day 5 versus 15.

Germline CDR1 reads SGHAT; CDR2 reads FQNNGV. This CDR3 is 13 amino acids long. The V and J ends lost 6 bases and 5 bases, in that order; junction bases with no gene match: 6. TCR cDNA, made by 5'RACE template switching, carried an added universal primer site and UMIs. One entry per CDR3 protein results from TCRdb running MiXCR on the 5' RACE reads. The table lists 400,000 to 650,000 distinct CDR3 sequences, 20% to 25% of them singletons, with around 16% in the top ten. Concerning this clonotype itself: The antigen is unknown.

The sequenced sample was PBMCs, obtained 21 days after the first yellow fever vaccination. This TCR was recovered from a man younger than 30 who received the YFV17D yellow fever vaccine. This chain connects TRBV11-2 to TRBJ1-1; 7 nucleotides align to TRBD1. In DNA, the CDR3 is TGTGCCAGCAGGCCGACAGGGAGTACTGAAGCTTTCTTT. Translated: CASRPTGSTEAFF.